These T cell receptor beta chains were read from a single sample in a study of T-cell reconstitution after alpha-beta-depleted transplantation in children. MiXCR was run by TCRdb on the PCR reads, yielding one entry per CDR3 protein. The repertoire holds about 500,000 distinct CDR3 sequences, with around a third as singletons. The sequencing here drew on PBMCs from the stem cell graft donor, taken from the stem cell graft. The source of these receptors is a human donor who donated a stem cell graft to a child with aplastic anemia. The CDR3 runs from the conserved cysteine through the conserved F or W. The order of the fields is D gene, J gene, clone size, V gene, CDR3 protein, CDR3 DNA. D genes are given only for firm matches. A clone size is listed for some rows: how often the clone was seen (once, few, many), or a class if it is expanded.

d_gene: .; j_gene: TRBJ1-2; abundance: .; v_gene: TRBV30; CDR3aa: CAWSPLRQGSYGYTF; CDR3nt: TGTGCCTGGAGCCCTCTTAGGCAGGGGAGCTATGGCTACACCTTC
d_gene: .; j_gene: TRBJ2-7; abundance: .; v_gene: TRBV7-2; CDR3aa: CASRTGEKQYF; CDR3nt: TGTGCCAGCAGGACTGGGGAGAAGCAGTACTTC
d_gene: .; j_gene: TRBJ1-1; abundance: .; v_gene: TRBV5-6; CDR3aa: CASSLGAGPNTEAFF; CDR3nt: TGTGCCAGCAGCTTGGGGGCTGGTCCGAACACTGAAGCTTTCTTT
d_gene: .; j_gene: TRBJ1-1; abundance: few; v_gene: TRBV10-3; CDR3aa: CAISESKAIVGDTEAFF; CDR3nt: TGTGCCATCAGTGAGTCGAAGGCGATTGTAGGGGACACTGAAGCTTTCTTT
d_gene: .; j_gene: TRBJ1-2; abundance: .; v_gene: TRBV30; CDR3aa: CALSRQGNPTNYGYTF; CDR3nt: TGTGCCCTAAGTCGGCAGGGAAACCCCACTAACTATGGCTACACCTTC
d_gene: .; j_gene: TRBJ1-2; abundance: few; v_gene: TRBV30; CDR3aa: CAWSDPDRAKLYGYTF; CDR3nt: TGTGCCTGGAGTGACCCGGACAGAGCGAAACTCTATGGCTACACCTTC
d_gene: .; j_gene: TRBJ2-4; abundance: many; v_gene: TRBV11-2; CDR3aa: CASSVDGSAKNIQYF; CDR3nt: TGTGCCAGCAGCGTGGACGGTTCCGCCAAAAACATTCAGTACTTC
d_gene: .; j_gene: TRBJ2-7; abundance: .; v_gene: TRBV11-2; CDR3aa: CASSSDIYEQYF; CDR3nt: TGTGCCAGCAGCTCGGACATCTACGAGCAGTACTTC
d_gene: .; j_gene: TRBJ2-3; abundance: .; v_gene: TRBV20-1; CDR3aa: CSARDPRALNTDTQYF; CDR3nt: TGCAGTGCTAGAGATCCCCGGGCCTTGAACACAGATACGCAGTATTTT
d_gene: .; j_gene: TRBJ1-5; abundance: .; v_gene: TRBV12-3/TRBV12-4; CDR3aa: CASTLGGGFQPQHF; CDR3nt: TGTGCCAGCACCTTGGGAGGGGGATTTCAGCCCCAGCATTTT
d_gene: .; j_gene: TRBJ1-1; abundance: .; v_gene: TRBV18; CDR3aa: CASSPPYSHSGSAEAFF; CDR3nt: TGTGCCAGCTCACCACCGTACAGCCATTCAGGGAGCGCTGAAGCTTTCTTT
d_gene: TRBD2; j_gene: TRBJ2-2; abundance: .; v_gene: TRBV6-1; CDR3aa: CASSERLARDTGELFF; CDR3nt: TGTGCCAGCAGTGAACGACTAGCGAGGGACACCGGGGAGCTGTTTTTT
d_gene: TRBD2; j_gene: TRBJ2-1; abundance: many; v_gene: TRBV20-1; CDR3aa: CSASTGGPTEQFF; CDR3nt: TGCAGTGCTAGTACGGGAGGGCCTACCGAGCAGTTCTTC
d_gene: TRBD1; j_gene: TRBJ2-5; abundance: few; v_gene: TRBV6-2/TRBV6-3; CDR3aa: CASSPRRGHWETQYF; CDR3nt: TGTGCCAGCAGTCCTCGCAGGGGGCATTGGGAGACCCAGTACTTC
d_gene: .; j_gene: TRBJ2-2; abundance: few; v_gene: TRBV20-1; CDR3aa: CSAEGQSGELFF; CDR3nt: TGCAGTGCGGAGGGACAATCCGGGGAGCTGTTTTTT
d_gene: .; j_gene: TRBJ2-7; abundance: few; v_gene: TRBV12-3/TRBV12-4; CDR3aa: CASSFLGREQYF; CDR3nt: TGTGCCAGCAGTTTTTTAGGTCGCGAGCAGTACTTC
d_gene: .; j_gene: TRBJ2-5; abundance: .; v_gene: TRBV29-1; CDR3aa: CSVSRGGQETQYF; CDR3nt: TGCAGCGTTAGTCGGGGTGGGCAAGAGACCCAGTACTTC
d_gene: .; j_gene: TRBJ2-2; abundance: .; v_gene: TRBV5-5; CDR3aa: CASSWGDSGELFF; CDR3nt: TGTGCCAGCAGCTGGGGGGATTCCGGGGAGCTGTTTTTT
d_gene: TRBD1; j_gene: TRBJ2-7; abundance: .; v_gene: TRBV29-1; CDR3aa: CSVVQDRSYEQYF; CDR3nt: TGCAGCGTTGTGCAGGACAGGTCCTACGAGCAGTACTTC
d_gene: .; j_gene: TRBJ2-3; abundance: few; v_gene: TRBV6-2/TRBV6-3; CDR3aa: CASSYSRGLGTDTQYF; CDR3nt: TGTGCCAGCAGTTACTCGCGGGGATTGGGCACAGATACGCAGTATTTT
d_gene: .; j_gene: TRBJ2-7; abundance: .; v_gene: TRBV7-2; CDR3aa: CASSLYRTYEQYF; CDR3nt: TGTGCCAGCAGCTTATACAGGACCTACGAGCAGTACTTC
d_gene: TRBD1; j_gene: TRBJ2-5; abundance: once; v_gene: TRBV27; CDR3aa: CASSQTDRGETQYF; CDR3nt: TGTGCCAGCAGTCAAACGGACAGGGGAGAGACCCAGTACTTC
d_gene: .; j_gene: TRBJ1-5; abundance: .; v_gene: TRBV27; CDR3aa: CASRSETGNNQPQHF; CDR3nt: TGTGCCAGCCGTTCGGAGACAGGCAACAATCAGCCCCAGCATTTT
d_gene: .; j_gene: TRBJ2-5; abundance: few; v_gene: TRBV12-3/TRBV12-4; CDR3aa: CASTPGTSYQETQYF; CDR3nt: TGTGCCAGCACCCCTGGGACCTCGTACCAAGAGACCCAGTACTTC
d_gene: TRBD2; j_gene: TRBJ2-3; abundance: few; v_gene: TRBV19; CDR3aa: CASSRLLAGVDTQYF; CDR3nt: TGTGCCAGTAGCAGACTACTAGCGGGAGTCGATACGCAGTATTTT
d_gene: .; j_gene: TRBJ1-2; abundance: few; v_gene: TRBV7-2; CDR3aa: CASSFADRANYGYTF; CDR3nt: TGTGCCAGCAGCTTCGCAGACAGAGCTAACTATGGCTACACCTTC
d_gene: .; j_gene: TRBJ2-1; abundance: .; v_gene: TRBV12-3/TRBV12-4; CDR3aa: CASRASGTYNEQFF; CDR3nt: TGTGCCAGCAGGGCTTCCGGGACCTACAATGAGCAGTTCTTC
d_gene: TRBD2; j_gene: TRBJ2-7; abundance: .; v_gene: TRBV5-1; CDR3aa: CASSPERSGGPEQYF; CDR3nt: TGCGCCAGCAGTCCGGAGCGGTCGGGAGGGCCCGAGCAGTACTTC
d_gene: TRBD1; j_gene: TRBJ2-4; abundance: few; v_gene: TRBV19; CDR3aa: CASSITGQGQNIQYF; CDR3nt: TGTGCCAGTAGTATCACCGGACAGGGGCAAAACATTCAGTACTTC
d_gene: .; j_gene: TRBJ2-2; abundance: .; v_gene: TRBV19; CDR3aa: CASSTSSLVTGELFF; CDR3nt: TGTGCCAGTAGTACCTCAAGTTTGGTCACCGGGGAGCTGTTTTTT
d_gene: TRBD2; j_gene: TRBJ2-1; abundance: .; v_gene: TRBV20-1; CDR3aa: CSARDPLKTSGRDEQFF; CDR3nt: TGCAGTGCTAGAGATCCCCTCAAGACTAGCGGGAGGGATGAGCAGTTCTTC
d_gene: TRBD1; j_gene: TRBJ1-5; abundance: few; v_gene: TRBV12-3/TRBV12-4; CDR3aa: CASSLAGGHNQPQHF; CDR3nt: TGTGCCAGCAGTTTGGCAGGGGGCCATAATCAGCCCCAGCATTTT
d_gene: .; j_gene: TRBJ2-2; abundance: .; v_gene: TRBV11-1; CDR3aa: CASSLADLGPRNTGELFF; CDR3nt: TGTGCCAGCAGCTTAGCCGACCTAGGGCCAAGAAACACCGGGGAGCTGTTTTTT
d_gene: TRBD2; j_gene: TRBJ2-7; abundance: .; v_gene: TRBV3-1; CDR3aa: CASSQRTGTGRTSGRALGLYEQYF; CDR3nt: TGTGCCAGCAGCCAACGAACCGGGACAGGGAGGACTAGCGGGAGGGCCCTCGGGTTGTACGAGCAGTACTTC
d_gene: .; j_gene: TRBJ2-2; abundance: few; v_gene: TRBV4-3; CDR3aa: CASSQGPTGELFF; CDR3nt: TGCGCCAGCAGCCAAGGGCCGACCGGGGAGCTGTTTTTT
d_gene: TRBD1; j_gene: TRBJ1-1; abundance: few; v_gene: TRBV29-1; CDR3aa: CSFGQGGEAFF; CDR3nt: TGCAGCTTTGGACAGGGTGGTGAAGCTTTCTTT
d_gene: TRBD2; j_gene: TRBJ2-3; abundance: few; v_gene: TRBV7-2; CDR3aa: CASSLNFAGVGDTQYF; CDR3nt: TGTGCCAGCAGCTTGAATTTTGCGGGAGTCGGGGATACGCAGTATTTT
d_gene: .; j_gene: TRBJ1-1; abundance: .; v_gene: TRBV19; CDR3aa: CASSIDQPNLPLPAFF; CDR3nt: TGTGCCAGTAGTATAGATCAGCCAAACCTTCCCCTCCCAGCTTTCTTT
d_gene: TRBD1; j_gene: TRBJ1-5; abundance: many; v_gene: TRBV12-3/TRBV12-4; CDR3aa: CASRRQGWNQPQHF; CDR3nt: TGTGCCAGCAGAAGACAGGGATGGAATCAGCCCCAGCATTTT
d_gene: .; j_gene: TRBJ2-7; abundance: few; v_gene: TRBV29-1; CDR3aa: CSVNDRSSYEQYF; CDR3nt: TGCAGCGTCAACGACAGGAGCTCCTACGAGCAGTACTTC
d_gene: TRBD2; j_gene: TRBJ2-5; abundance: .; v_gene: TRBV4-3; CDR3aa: CASSLSGRRWIEETQYF; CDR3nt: TGCGCCAGCAGCCTTAGCGGGAGGAGATGGATCGAAGAGACCCAGTACTTC
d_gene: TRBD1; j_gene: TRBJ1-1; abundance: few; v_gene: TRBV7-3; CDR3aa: CASSPAVKDRGSNTEAFF; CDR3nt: TGTGCCAGCAGCCCGGCCGTTAAGGACAGGGGCTCGAACACTGAAGCTTTCTTT
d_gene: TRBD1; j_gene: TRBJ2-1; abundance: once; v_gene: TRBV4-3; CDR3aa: CASSHPGQGWNEQFF; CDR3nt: TGCGCCAGCAGCCACCCGGGACAGGGTTGGAATGAGCAGTTCTTC
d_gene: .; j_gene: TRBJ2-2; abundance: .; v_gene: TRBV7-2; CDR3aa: CASSLDYNTGELFF; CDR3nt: TGTGCCAGCAGCTTAGACTATAACACCGGGGAGCTGTTTTTT
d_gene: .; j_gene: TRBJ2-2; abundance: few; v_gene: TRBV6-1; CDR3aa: CASSADGPYRELFF; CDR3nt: TGTGCCAGCAGTGCTGACGGACCCTACCGGGAGCTGTTTTTT
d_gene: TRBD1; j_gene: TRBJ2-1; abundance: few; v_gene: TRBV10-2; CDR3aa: CASSSGTGRNEQFF; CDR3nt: TGCGCCAGCAGTTCCGGGACAGGGAGGAATGAGCAGTTCTTC
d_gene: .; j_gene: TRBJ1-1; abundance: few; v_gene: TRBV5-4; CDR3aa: CASSLEWSMNTEAFF; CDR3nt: TGTGCCAGCAGCTTGGAATGGAGCATGAACACTGAAGCTTTCTTT
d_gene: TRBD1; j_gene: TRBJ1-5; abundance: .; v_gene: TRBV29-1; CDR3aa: CSVTGTGDQPQHF; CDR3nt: TGCAGCGTCACCGGGACAGGAGATCAGCCCCAGCATTTT
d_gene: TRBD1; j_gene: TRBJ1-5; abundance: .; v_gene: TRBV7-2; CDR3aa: CASSKTGGMGNQPQHF; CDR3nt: TGTGCCAGCAGTAAAACAGGGGGCATGGGCAATCAGCCCCAGCATTTT
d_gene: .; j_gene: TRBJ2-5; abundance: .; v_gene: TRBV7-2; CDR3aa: CASSLAGVSETQYF; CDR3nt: TGTGCCAGCAGCTTAGCGGGGGTCTCGGAGACCCAGTACTTC
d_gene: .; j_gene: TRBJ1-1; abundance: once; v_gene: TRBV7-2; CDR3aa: CASSLTLQAKNTEAFF; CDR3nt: TGTGCCAGCAGCTTAACTCTACAGGCTAAGAACACTGAAGCTTTCTTT
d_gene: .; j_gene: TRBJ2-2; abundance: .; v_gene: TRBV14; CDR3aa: CASSQEVVFGELFF; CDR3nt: TGTGCCAGCAGCCAAGAGGTCGTCTTCGGGGAGCTGTTTTTT
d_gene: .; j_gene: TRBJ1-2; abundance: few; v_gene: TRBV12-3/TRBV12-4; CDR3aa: CASSWGEGYTF; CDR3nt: TGTGCCAGCAGTTGGGGAGAAGGCTACACCTTC